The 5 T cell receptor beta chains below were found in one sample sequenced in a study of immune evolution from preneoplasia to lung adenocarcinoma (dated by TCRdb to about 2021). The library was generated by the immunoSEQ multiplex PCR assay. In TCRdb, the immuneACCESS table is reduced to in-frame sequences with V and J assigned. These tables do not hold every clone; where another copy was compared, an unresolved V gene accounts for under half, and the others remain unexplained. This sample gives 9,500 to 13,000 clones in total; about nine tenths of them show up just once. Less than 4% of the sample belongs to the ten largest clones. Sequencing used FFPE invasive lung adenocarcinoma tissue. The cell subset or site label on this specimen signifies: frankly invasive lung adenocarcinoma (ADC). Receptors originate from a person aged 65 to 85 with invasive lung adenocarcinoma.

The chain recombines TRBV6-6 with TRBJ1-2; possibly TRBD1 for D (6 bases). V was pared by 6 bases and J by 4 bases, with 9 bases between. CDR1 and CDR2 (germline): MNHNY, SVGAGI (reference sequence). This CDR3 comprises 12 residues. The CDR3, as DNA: TGTGCCAGCAGGCCAGGGGCCTATGGCTACACCTTC. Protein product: CASRPGAYGYTF.

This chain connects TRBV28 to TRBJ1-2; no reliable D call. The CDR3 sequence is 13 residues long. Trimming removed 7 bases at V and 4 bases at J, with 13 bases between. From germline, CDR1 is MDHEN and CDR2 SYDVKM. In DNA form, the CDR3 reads TGTGCCAGCACCCGACCCTCGGTCTATGGCTACACCTTC. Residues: CASTRPSVYGYTF.

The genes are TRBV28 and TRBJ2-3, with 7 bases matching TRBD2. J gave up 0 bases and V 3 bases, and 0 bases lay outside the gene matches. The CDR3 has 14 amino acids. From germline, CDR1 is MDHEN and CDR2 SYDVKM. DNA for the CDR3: TGTGCCAGCAGTTTCGGGGGGAGCACAGATACGCAGTATTTT. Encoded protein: CASSFGGSTDTQYF.

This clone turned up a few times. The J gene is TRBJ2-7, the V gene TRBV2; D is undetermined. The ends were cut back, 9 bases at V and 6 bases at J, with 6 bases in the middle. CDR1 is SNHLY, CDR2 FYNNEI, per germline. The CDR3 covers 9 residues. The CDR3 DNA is TGTGCCAGATACTCCGAGCAGTACTTC. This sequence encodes CARYSEQYF.

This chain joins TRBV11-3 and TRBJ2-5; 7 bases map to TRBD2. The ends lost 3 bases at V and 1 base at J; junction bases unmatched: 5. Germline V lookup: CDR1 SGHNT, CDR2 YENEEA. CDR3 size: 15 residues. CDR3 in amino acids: CASSFGGSPQETQYF. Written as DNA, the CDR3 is TGTGCCAGCAGCTTCGGCGGGAGTCCCCAAGAGACCCAGTACTTC.